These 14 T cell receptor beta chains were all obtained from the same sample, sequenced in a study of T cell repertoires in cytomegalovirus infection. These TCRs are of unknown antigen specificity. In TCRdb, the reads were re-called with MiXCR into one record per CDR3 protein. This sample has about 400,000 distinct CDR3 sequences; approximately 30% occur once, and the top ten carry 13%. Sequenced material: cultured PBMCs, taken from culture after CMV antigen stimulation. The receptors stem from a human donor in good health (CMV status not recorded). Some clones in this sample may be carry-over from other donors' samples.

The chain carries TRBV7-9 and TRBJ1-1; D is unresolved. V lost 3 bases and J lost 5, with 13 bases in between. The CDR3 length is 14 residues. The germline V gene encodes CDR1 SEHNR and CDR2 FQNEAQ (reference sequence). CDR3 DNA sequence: TGTGCCAGCAGCTTCGGCAGCCCTGTTACTGAAGCTTTCTTT. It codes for CASSFGSPVTEAFF.

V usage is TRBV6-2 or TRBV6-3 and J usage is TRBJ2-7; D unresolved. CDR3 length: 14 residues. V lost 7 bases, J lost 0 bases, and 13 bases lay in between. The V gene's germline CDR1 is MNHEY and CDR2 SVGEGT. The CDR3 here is CASTQTPTSYEQYF. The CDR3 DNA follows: TGTGCCAGCACCCAGACACCTACCTCCTACGAGCAGTACTTC.

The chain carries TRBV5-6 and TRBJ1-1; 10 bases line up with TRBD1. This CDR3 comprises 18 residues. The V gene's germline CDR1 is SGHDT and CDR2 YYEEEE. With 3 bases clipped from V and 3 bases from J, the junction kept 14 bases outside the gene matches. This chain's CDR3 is CASSYLRDRGRKDTEAFF. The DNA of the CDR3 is TGTGCCAGCAGCTACCTACGGGACAGGGGCCGAAAGGACACTGAAGCTTTCTTT.

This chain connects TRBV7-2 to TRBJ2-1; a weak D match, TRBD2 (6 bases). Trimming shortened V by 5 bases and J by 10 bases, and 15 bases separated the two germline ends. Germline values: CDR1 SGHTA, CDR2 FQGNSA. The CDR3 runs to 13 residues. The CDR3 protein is CASSVSTSKEQFF. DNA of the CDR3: TGTGCCAGCAGCGTTAGTACTAGCAAGGAGCAGTTCTTC.

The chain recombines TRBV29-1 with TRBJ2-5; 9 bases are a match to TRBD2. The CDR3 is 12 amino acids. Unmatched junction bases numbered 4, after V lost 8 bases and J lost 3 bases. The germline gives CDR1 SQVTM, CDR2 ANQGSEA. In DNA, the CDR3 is TGCAGCAAATTAGCGGGAGAAGAGACCCAGTACTTC. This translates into CSKLAGEETQYF.

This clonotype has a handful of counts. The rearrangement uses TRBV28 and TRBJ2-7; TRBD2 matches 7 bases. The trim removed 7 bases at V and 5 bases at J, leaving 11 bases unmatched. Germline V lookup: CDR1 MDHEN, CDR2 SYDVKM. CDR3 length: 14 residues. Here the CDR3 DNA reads TGTGCCAGCACCTCCGGCGGGGGTCGCGACGAGCAGTACTTC. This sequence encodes CASTSGGGRDEQYF.

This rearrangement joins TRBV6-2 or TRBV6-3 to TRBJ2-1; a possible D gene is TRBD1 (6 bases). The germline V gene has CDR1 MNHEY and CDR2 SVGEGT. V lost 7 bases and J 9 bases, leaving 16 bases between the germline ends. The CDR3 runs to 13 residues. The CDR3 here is CASIRQAGVEQFF. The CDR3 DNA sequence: TGTGCCAGCATTCGACAGGCCGGGGTTGAGCAGTTCTTC.

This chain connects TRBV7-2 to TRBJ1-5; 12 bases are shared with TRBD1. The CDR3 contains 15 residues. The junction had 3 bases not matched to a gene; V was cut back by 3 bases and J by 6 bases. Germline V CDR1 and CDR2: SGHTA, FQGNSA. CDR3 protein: CASSFGTGGFQPQHF. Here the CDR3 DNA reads TGTGCCAGCAGCTTCGGGACAGGGGGCTTTCAGCCCCAGCATTTT.

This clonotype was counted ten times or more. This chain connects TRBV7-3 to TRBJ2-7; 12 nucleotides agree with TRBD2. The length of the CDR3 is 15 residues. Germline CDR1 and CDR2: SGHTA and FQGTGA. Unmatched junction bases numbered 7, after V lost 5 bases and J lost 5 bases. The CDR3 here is CASSPRLAGVNEQYF. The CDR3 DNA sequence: TGTGCCAGCAGCCCTCGACTAGCGGGAGTAAACGAGCAGTACTTC.

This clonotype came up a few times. The CDR3 here is CASSYSFSSSYEQYF. As DNA, the CDR3 is TGTGCCAGCAGTTACTCTTTTTCTTCCAGCTACGAGCAGTACTTC. The V gene is TRBV6-5, the J gene TRBJ2-7; D is unclear. V lost 0 bases and J 3 bases, leaving 12 bases between the germline ends. Germline lookup yields CDR1 MNHEY and CDR2 SVGAGI. The CDR3 contains 15 residues.

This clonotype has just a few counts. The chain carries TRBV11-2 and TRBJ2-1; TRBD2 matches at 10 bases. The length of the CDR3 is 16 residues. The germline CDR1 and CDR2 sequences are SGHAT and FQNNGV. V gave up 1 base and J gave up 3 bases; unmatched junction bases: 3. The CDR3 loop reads CASSLGLAGHYNEQFF. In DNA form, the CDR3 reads TGTGCCAGCAGCTTAGGACTAGCGGGTCACTACAATGAGCAGTTCTTC.

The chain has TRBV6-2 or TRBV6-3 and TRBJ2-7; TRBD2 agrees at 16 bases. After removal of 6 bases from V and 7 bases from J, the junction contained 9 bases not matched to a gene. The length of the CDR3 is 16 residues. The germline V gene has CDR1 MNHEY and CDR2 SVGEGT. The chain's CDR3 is CASRQGLAGGNQEQYV. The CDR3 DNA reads TGTGCCAGCAGACAGGGACTAGCGGGAGGGAATCAAGAGCAGTACGTC.

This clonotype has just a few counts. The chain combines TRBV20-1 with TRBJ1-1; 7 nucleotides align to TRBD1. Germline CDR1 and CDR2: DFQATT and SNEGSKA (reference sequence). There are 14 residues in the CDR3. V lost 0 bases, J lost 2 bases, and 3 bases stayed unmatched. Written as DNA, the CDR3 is TGCAGTGCTAGAGAGACAGGGACCAACACTGAAGCTTTCTTT. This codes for CSARETGTNTEAFF.

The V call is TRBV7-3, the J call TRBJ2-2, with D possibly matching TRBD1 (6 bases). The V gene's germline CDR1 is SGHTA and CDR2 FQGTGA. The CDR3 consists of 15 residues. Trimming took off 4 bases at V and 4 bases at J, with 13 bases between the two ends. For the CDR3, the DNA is TGTGCCAGCAGCTGGTCGGACAGCCTCACCGGGGAGCTGTTTTTT. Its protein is CASSWSDSLTGELFF.